A single sample is the source of the 24 T cell receptor beta chains below, sequenced in a study of T cell repertoires in aging, cancer and after chemotherapy. TCR beta rearrangements were amplified from peripheral blood genomic DNA. A mixed TRB-A/B primer pool amplified rearranged TRB by multiplex touch-down PCR. One entry per CDR3 protein, called by TCRdb with MiXCR from the multiplex PCR reads. The sample lists thousands of distinct CDR3 sequences, about 30% occurring once. Sample: blood. These receptors originate from a human donor in good health.

In its sample, this clonotype was seen a few times. The chain carries TRBV19 and TRBJ1-2, with 7 bases matching TRBD1. The CDR3 contains 14 residues. J lost 1 base, V lost 6 bases, and 5 bases had no gene match. From germline, CDR1 is LNHDA and CDR2 SQIVND (reference sequence). CDR3 DNA sequence: TGTGCCAGTAGGGTGACAGGGAGTAACTATGGCTACACCTTC. Its protein product is CASRVTGSNYGYTF.

This clonotype was detected only a few times. The chain combines TRBV12-3 or TRBV12-4 with TRBJ2-7, with D uncertain. This CDR3 region has 13 residues. The V and J ends lost 4 bases and 3 bases respectively, with 10 bases between them. CDR3 region: CASSYGEYYEQYF. In nucleotides, the CDR3 is TGTGCCAGCAGTTATGGGGAATACTACGAGCAGTACTTC.

The rearrangement uses TRBV6-2 or TRBV6-3 and TRBJ1-2; D call uncertain. This CDR3 comprises 14 residues. V was shortened by 6 bases and J by 0 bases, with 11 bases between the two germline ends. CDR1 and CDR2 from the germline V gene are MNHEY and SVGEGT. The CDR3 is CASSRSQANYGYTF. The CDR3 bases are TGTGCCAGCAGCAGGTCTCAGGCTAACTATGGCTACACCTTC.

The chain recombines TRBV18 with TRBJ2-7, with TRBD1 identical over 9 bases. V gave up 7 bases and J gave up 5 bases; unmatched junction bases: 6. In germline, CDR1 is KGHSH, CDR2 LQKENI. The CDR3 runs 13 residues. The CDR3: CASYNGQGNEQYF. In DNA form, the CDR3 reads TGTGCCAGCTACAACGGACAGGGGAACGAGCAGTACTTC.

V gene TRBV4-3 combines with J gene TRBJ2-6, with D uncertain. The V gene's germline CDR1 is LGHNA and CDR2 YSLEER. The CDR3 loop spans 15 amino acids. Trimming stripped 4 bases from V and 1 base from J, with 8 bases between. CDR3 sequence reads: CASSPETSGANVLTF. The CDR3 DNA sequence: TGCGCCAGCAGCCCTGAGACGTCTGGGGCCAACGTCCTGACTTTC.

This rearrangement joins TRBV7-6 to TRBJ2-7, with unresolved D. V lost 5 bases to trimming and J lost 3 bases, with 8 bases between them. Germline V gene data show CDR1 as SGHVS and CDR2 as FNYEAQ. The CDR3 covers 12 residues. CDR3 loop: CASSLEFYEQYF. DNA of the CDR3: TGTGCCAGCAGCCTAGAATTCTACGAGCAGTACTTC.

This clonotype was observed once. The chain recombines TRBV6-2 or TRBV6-3 with TRBJ1-4; the match to TRBD1 covers 8 bases. The CDR3 spans 16 residues. Germline CDR1 MNHEY, CDR2 SVGEGT. J was trimmed by 3 bases and V by 0 bases; bases with no gene match: 3. CDR3 in DNA: TGTGCCAGCAGTTACTCGCAGGGGGCTGCTAATGAAAAACTGTTTTTT. This translates into CASSYSQGAANEKLFF.

The V gene is TRBV27, the J gene TRBJ1-2; TRBD1 aligns across 8 bases. Unmatched junction bases numbered 1, after V lost 3 bases and J lost 4 bases. Germline V gene sequence: CDR1 MNHEY, CDR2 SMNVEV (reference sequence). The CDR3 has 13 residues. The CDR3 nucleotides are TGTGCCAGCAGTTTGACAGGGGTCTATGGCTACACCTTC. Protein product: CASSLTGVYGYTF.

As DNA, the CDR3 is TGTGCCAGCAGTTACCGTTCATTAAAGGGAGAAAAACTGTTTTTT. Its translation is CASSYRSLKGEKLFF. This sequence joins TRBV6-2 or TRBV6-3 and TRBJ1-4; D ambiguous. V dropped 2 bases and J dropped 8 bases, with 15 bases sitting between them. The germline CDR1 and CDR2 sequences are MNHEY and SVGEGT. The CDR3 sequence is 15 residues long.

CDR3 residues: CASSPLSHFYNEQFF. The DNA for the CDR3 is TGTGCCAGCTCACCCCTTTCTCATTTTTACAATGAGCAGTTCTTC. The chain combines TRBV18 with TRBJ2-1; D uncertain. Germline V gene lookup returns CDR1 KGHSH and CDR2 LQKENI. The V end lost 3 bases, the J end lost 4 bases, and 13 bases lay between the germline ends. The CDR3 consists of 15 residues.

This clonotype was recorded a few times. The chain links TRBV10-3 to TRBJ2-5; 9 positions match TRBD2. This CDR3 has 14 residues. V gave up 4 bases and J gave up 2 bases; unmatched junction bases: 2. Per germline, CDR1 ENHRY and CDR2 SYGVKD. The CDR3 DNA reads as TGTGCCATCAGTGCGACTAGCGGACAAGAGACCCAGTACTTC. Translating it yields CAISATSGQETQYF.

This clonotype is medium-sized (0.01 to 0.1%). This sequence joins TRBV29-1 and TRBJ2-5; D is perhaps TRBD1 or TRBD2 (5 bases each). There are 13 residues in the CDR3. Germline V CDR1 and CDR2: SQVTM, ANQGSEA. V lost 4 bases and J lost 7, with 16 bases in between. CDR3 loop: CSVGGTPTGTQYF. The DNA of the CDR3 is TGCAGCGTTGGTGGGACCCCCACGGGGACCCAGTACTTC.

V gene TRBV4-1 combines with J gene TRBJ2-1, with 16 positions matching TRBD2. Germline values: CDR1 MGHRA, CDR2 YSYEKL. J gave up 5 bases and V 3 bases, and 7 bases lay outside the gene matches. CDR3 length: 18 residues. CDR3 nucleotide sequence: TGCGCCAGCAGCCAGGGACTAGCGGGGGGGACTAAGCACAATGAGCAGTTCTTC. The encoded protein is CASSQGLAGGTKHNEQFF.

This chain uses TRBV12-5 with TRBJ2-6; maybe TRBD1 (5 bases). Trimming shortened V by 1 base and J by 0 bases, and 13 bases separated the two germline ends. This CDR3 region has 18 residues. From germline, CDR1 is LGHNT and CDR2 FRNRAP. The CDR3 region is CASGLGQKNSSGANVLTF. In nucleotides, the CDR3 is TGTGCTAGTGGTTTGGGACAGAAAAATAGCTCTGGGGCCAACGTCCTGACTTTC.

The rearrangement joins TRBV7-2 to TRBJ1-2; perhaps TRBD1 as D (6 bases). Trimming left V 6 bases short and J 4 bases short, with 12 bases between. The CDR3 is 13 residues long. Germline values: CDR1 SGHTA, CDR2 FQGNSA. As DNA, the CDR3 is TGTGCCAGCAGTTCCGGGGGCGGCTATGGCTACACCTTC. Translating gives CASSSGGGYGYTF.

This clonotype was detected a few times. J is TRBJ2-7 and V is TRBV30, with D perhaps matching TRBD1 or TRBD2 (5 bases each). This CDR3 region has 13 residues. V dropped 8 bases and J dropped 4 bases, with 18 bases sitting between them. CDR1 and CDR2 (germline): GTSNPN, SVGIG (reference sequence). The CDR3 DNA sequence: TGTGCCCACTCTAGGGGACGGCCGTACGAGCAGTACTTC. Protein product: CAHSRGRPYEQYF.

This clonotype was counted only a few times. The chain carries TRBV12-3 or TRBV12-4 and TRBJ1-3; D is possibly TRBD1 (6 bases). CDR3 length: 13 amino acids. CDR3 in DNA: TGTGCAGGAGGGGGGCAGTCTGGAAACACCATATATTTT. It encodes CAGGGQSGNTIYF.

To note about this clonotype: Compared with germline, one end of the junction differs, possibly owing to a read error. V is TRBV13 and J is TRBJ1-6, with D uncertain. The germline V gene encodes CDR1 PRHDT and CDR2 FYEKMQ (reference sequence). The CDR3 runs to 12 residues. CDR3 in DNA: TGTGTCAGCAGCTCAGGACTCTCACCCCTCCACTTT. Translation: CVSSSGLSPLHF.

This clonotype was detected only a few times. The chain recombines TRBV6-6 with TRBJ2-1; TRBD1 is a possible D gene (5 bases). The CDR3 is 15 amino acids. Trimming removed 6 bases at V and 3 bases at J, with 15 bases between. Germline CDR1 MNHNY, CDR2 SVGAGI (reference sequence). CDR3 sequence (DNA): TGTGCCAGCAGAAAAGGTGACAGCAACTACAATGAGCAGTTCTTC. Translating it yields CASRKGDSNYNEQFF.

By proportion, this clonotype is medium-sized. V usage is TRBV5-5 and J usage is TRBJ2-2, with TRBD1 as a possible D gene (6 bases). Trimming took off 4 bases at V and 4 bases at J, with 14 bases between the two ends. Germline assignment: CDR1 SGHKS and CDR2 YYEKEE (reference sequence). The CDR3 loop spans 15 amino acids. DNA for the CDR3: TGTGCCAGCAGCATTGGGGGCGCGGGCACCGGGGAGCTGTTTTTT. Translated, it gives CASSIGGAGTGELFF. Full variable domain (missing parts from reference TRBV5-5 and TRBJ2-2): DAGVTQSPTHLIKTRGQQVTLRCSPISGHKSVSWYQQVLGQGPQFIFQYYEKEERGRGNFPDRFSARQFPNYSSELNVNALLLGDSALYLCASSIGGAGTGELFFGEGSRLTVL.

This clonotype was observed a few times. This chain links TRBV6-2 or TRBV6-3 with TRBJ1-1; the match to TRBD1 covers 8 bases. The germline CDR1 and CDR2 sequences are MNHEY and SVGEGT. The V and J ends lost 5 bases and 4 bases, in that order; junction bases with no gene match: 6. The CDR3 contains 14 residues. The CDR3 sequence: CASSRGTGGTEAFF. The CDR3, as DNA: TGTGCCAGCAGTCGCGGTACAGGGGGCACTGAAGCTTTCTTT.

The V and J genes are TRBV11-1 and TRBJ2-7, with a tentative D call TRBD2 (5 bases). The CDR3 consists of 15 residues. Looked up from germline, CDR1 is SGHAT and CDR2 is FQDESV (reference sequence). V lost 3 bases, J lost 4 bases, and 16 bases lay in between. CDR3 in DNA: TGTGCCAGCAGCTTTAGCGCCGAAATCCCATACGAGCAGTACTTC. Its translation: CASSFSAEIPYEQYF.

This clonotype has only a few counts. V usage is TRBV7-6 and J usage is TRBJ1-1; D is perhaps TRBD1 (6 bases). CDR1 is SGHVS and CDR2 is FNYEAQ in the germline V gene. V lost 1 base, J lost 0 bases, and 9 bases lay in between. The CDR3 has 15 amino acids. CDR3 DNA sequence: TGTGCCAGCAGCTTAGGGGACAAGTTGAACACTGAAGCTTTCTTT. This gives the protein CASSLGDKLNTEAFF.

This clonotype turned up a few times. This rearrangement joins TRBV10-3 to TRBJ1-5; D gene unclear. Germline loops: CDR1 ENHRY, CDR2 SYGVKD. Trimming took off 7 bases at V and 2 bases at J, with 6 bases between the two ends. The CDR3 has 12 residues. The CDR3 here is CAIIGRNQPQHF. CDR3 coding DNA: TGTGCCATCATAGGCCGCAATCAGCCCCAGCATTTT.